The T cell receptor (beta chain) described here comes from a study of blood T cell repertoires in COVID-19. Study as a whole: The origin of the acute and convalescent COVID-19 samples was the United States, Italy and Spain.

In the source study's methods: Reference gene primers were amplified, and this amplification served to estimate nucleated cell counts. Using immunoSEQ multiplex PCR, the repertoire was profiled, and TCRdb retains in-frame clones only, with some absent. The DNA gave D and trimming, while V, J and clone size come from that table. This sample has 350,000 or so clones, with more than 70% found just once. This clone was counted a few times. The CDR3 length is 15 residues. In germline, CDR1 is KGHSH, CDR2 LQKENI. The V segment lost 2 bases and the J segment 2 bases; nucleotides outside the gene matches: 0. During active infection, Seattle patients enrolled and were then monitored through disease.

The sample was peripheral blood. The V gene is TRBV18, the J gene TRBJ1-3; 10 bases line up with TRBD1. The TCR was taken from a woman in her sixties with COVID-19, enrolled during active disease. DNA of the CDR3: TGTGCCAGCTCACCAGGGACAGGGGCTGGAAACACCATATATTTT. Its translation is CASSPGTGAGNTIYF.